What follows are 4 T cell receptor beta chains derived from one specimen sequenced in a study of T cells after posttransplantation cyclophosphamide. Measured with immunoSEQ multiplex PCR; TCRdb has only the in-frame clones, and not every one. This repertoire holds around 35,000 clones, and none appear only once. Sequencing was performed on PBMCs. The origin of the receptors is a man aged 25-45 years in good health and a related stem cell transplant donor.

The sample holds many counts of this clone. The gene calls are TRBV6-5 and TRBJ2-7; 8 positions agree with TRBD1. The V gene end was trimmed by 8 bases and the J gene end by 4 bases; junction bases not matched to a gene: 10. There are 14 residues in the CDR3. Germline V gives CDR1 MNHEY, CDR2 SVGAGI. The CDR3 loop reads CASQHRDRRYEQYF. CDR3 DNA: TGTGCCAGCCAGCACCGGGACAGGCGATACGAGCAGTACTTC.

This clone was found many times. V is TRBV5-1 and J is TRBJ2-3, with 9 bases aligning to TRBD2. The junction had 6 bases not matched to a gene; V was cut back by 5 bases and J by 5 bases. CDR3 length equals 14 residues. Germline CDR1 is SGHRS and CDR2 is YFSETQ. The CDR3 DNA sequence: TGCGCCAGCAGGGCGGGGGGGCCGGTAGATACGCAGTATTTT. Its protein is CASRAGGPVDTQYF.

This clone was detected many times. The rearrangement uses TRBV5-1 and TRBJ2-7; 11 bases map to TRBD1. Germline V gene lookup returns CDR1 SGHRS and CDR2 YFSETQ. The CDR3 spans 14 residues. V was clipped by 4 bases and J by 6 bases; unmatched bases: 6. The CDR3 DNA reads TGCGCCAGCAGCAACACAGGGACAGGGGGCGAGCAGTACTTC. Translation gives CASSNTGTGGEQYF. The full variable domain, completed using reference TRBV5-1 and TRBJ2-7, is KAGVTQTPRYLIKTRGQQVTLSCSPISGHRSVSWYQQTPGQGLQFLFEYFSETQRNKGNFPGRFSGRQFSNSRSEMNVSTLELGDSALYLCASSNTGTGGEQYFGPGTRLTVT.

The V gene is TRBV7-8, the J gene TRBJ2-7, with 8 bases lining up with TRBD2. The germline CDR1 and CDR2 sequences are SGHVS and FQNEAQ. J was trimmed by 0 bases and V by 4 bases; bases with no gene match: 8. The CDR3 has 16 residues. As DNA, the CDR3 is TGTGCCAGCAGCTCCCGACTAGCGTTGAGCTCCTACGAGCAGTACTTC. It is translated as CASSSRLALSSYEQYF.